Presented here are 26 T cell receptor beta chains from one specimen sequenced in a study of cytomegalovirus exposure and HLA in healthy donors. In the PCR, 60 Vbeta and 13 Jbeta primers were used. Sequencing used immunoSEQ multiplex PCR; TCRdb keeps in-frame clones, though not all of them. The sample has approximately 190,000 clones, 80% to 85% seen once. The sequencing input was PBMCs. All receptors come from a man aged 35-49 years in good health and CMV-seropositive.

V gene TRBV5-8 combines with J gene TRBJ2-7, with a possible D match to TRBD1 (6 bases). Between the trimmed V and J ends, which lost 4 bases and 0 bases, there was a span of 14 bases. Looked up from germline, CDR1 is SGHTS and CDR2 is YDEGEE. CDR3 length: 15 amino acids. The CDR3 nucleotides read TGTGCCAGCAGCAGAAGGGGGTACGGCTCCTACGAGCAGTACTTC. This codes for CASSRRGYGSYEQYF.

This rearrangement joins TRBV14 to TRBJ1-3, with D unresolved. Germline lookup yields CDR1 SGHDN and CDR2 FVKESK. The length of the CDR3 is 15 residues. V was shortened by 4 bases and J by 1 base, with 11 bases between the two germline ends. CDR3 bases: TGTGCCAGCAGCCCCTGGGGAGGGTCTGGAAACACCATATATTTT. Protein: CASSPWGGSGNTIYF.

This clone turned up a few times. This chain links TRBV28 with TRBJ2-4; a possible D gene is TRBD1 (5 bases). The CDR3 has 14 amino acids. CDR1 is MDHEN, CDR2 SYDVKM, per germline. Between the trimmed V and J ends, which lost 5 bases and 1 base, there was a span of 9 bases. CDR3 in DNA: TGTGCCAGCAGTGAAGGGGCGGCCAAAAACATTCAGTACTTC. Protein product: CASSEGAAKNIQYF. Together with reference TRBV28 and TRBJ2-4, the CDR3 gives the full variable domain: DVKVTQSSRYLVKRTGEKVFLECVQDMDHENMFWYRQDPGLGLRLIYFSYDVKMKEKGDIPEGYSVSREKKERFSLILESASTNQTSMYLCASSEGAAKNIQYFGAGTRLSVL.

The rearrangement links TRBV19 to TRBJ1-1, with TRBD1 matching 7 bases. The CDR3 is 16 amino acids. The V gene's germline CDR1 is LNHDA and CDR2 SQIVND (reference sequence). V trimming: 7 bases; J trimming: 2 bases; junction bases outside the gene matches: 13. CDR3 DNA: TGTGCCAGTAAGGGAAGGGGGCGGTTTGTTAACACTGAAGCTTTCTTT. This translates into CASKGRGRFVNTEAFF.

This clone was seen a handful of times. This specimen includes other DNA sequences encoding the same CDR3. The rearrangement uses TRBV6-5 and TRBJ2-2; no clear D. This CDR3 contains 15 residues. Between the trimmed V and J ends, which lost 0 bases and 4 bases, there was a span of 9 bases. Germline V lookup: CDR1 MNHEY, CDR2 SVGAGI. CDR3 residues: CASSYSGRSTGELFF. CDR3 DNA sequence: TGTGCCAGCAGTTACTCGGGCAGATCCACCGGGGAGCTGTTTTTT.

This clone has a handful of counts. V and J are TRBV5-1 and TRBJ2-5, with D possibly TRBD2 on 5 matching bases. Trimming cost V 0 bases and J 5 bases, with 17 bases left between them. The CDR3 runs 16 residues. The germline CDR1 and CDR2 sequences are SGHRS and YFSETQ. DNA for the CDR3: TGCGCCAGCAGCTTGGCCTATTCAGCGGTGGGGGAGACCCAGTACTTC. It translates to CASSLAYSAVGETQYF. The whole variable domain, remainder taken from reference TRBV5-1 and TRBJ2-5, is KAGVTQTPRYLIKTRGQQVTLSCSPISGHRSVSWYQQTPGQGLQFLFEYFSETQRNKGNFPGRFSGRQFSNSRSEMNVSTLELGDSALYLCASSLAYSAVGETQYFGPGTRLLVL.

This chain uses TRBV27 with TRBJ1-5; D is undetermined. CDR3 length: 16 amino acids. The V end was cut by 0 bases, the J end by 0 bases, with 9 bases between. The germline gives CDR1 MNHEY, CDR2 SMNVEV (reference sequence). The CDR3 region is CASSLSRDHSNQPQHF. CDR3 bases: TGTGCCAGCAGTTTATCGAGAGATCATAGCAATCAGCCCCAGCATTTT.

V and J are TRBV19 and TRBJ2-5; a weak D match, TRBD2 (5 bases). The DNA end lines up better with TRBJ2-7; the J call may be wrong. The CDR3 spans 15 residues. Germline CDR1 LNHDA, CDR2 SQIVND (reference sequence). The CDR3 nucleotides are TGTGCCAGTGGAAAGGGTGGACTCGGTTTATACGAGCAGTACTTC. The encoded protein is CASGKGGLGLYEQYF.

The genes are TRBV9 and TRBJ2-3; D is perhaps TRBD1 (5 bases). CDR1 SGDLS and CDR2 YYNGEE come from the germline V gene. This CDR3 region has 11 residues. CDR3 coding DNA: TGTGTGAGTAGCAGGGATTATACGCAGTATTTT. Amino acids: CVSSRDYTQYF.

The J gene is TRBJ2-7, the V gene TRBV4-3; 7 bases map to TRBD2. V dropped 0 bases and J dropped 4; count of bases not matched to a gene: 6. The length of the CDR3 is 15 residues. Germline assignment: CDR1 LGHNA and CDR2 YSLEER. The CDR3 region is CASSQELGRGYEQYF. CDR3 DNA: TGCGCCAGCAGCCAAGAGCTGGGGCGGGGGTACGAGCAGTACTTC.

This chain joins TRBV25-1 and TRBJ1-6; 8 nucleotides line up with TRBD1. V trimming: 3 bases; J trimming: 6 bases; junction bases outside the gene matches: 7. CDR3 length: 16 amino acids. Germline CDR1 MGHDK, CDR2 SYGVNS. CDR3 nucleotides: TGTGCCAGCAGTGATAAAAACAGGGGGTCTAATTCACCCCTCCACTTT. It translates to CASSDKNRGSNSPLHF.

V and J are TRBV29-1 and TRBJ2-3, with 10 bases lining up with TRBD2. Germline V gene sequence: CDR1 SQVTM, CDR2 ANQGSEA. J gave up 3 bases and V 4 bases, and 16 bases lay outside the gene matches. The CDR3 covers 18 residues. The CDR3 nucleotides are TGCAGCGTTGGGGGCCTAGCGGGGGCAATTTTCGGAACAGATACGCAGTATTTT. Its protein is CSVGGLAGAIFGTDTQYF.

V is TRBV5-1 and J is TRBJ2-5, with D perhaps TRBD2 (5 bases). CDR1 is SGHRS and CDR2 is YFSETQ in the germline V gene. The CDR3 length is 13 residues. The V end lost 2 bases, the J end lost 9 bases, and 14 bases lay between the germline ends. The CDR3 here is CASSFRADEAQYF. The CDR3, as DNA: TGCGCCAGCAGCTTTCGAGCGGACGAGGCCCAGTACTTC.

The rearrangement joins TRBV19 to TRBJ2-7; 8 bases are shared with TRBD1. This CDR3 contains 13 residues. CDR1 and CDR2 (germline): LNHDA, SQIVND (reference sequence). The V and J ends lost 8 bases and 2 bases, in that order; junction bases with no gene match: 5. Here the CDR3 reads CASGLQGAYEQYF. CDR3 in DNA: TGTGCCAGTGGCCTACAGGGGGCCTACGAGCAGTACTTC.

The rearrangement links TRBV6-6 to TRBJ1-1; no firm D call. The ends were cut back, 4 bases at V and 3 bases at J, with 12 bases in the middle. The CDR3 runs to 14 residues. CDR1 is MNHNY and CDR2 is SVGAGI in the germline V gene (reference sequence). Here the CDR3 DNA reads TGTGCCAGCAGTTTGTGGTCAGAGGACACTGAAGCTTTCTTT. Its protein is CASSLWSEDTEAFF.

This clone was counted a single time. The chain uses TRBV19 and TRBJ1-1, with TRBD1 identical over 7 bases. The V gene's germline CDR1 is LNHDA and CDR2 SQIVND (reference sequence). V lost 5 bases, J lost 8 bases, and 11 bases stayed unmatched. This CDR3 is 14 amino acids long. CDR3 sequence (DNA): TGTGCCAGTAGTCCGGCCCCACCGACAGGGGAAGCTTTCTTT. This gives the protein CASSPAPPTGEAFF.

The chain recombines TRBV30 with TRBJ1-5, with D maybe TRBD1 (5 bases). The germline gives CDR1 GTSNPN, CDR2 SVGIG (reference sequence). This CDR3 is built from 14 residues. The V end was cut by 4 bases, the J end by 3 bases, with 13 bases between. CDR3 coding DNA: TGTGCCTGGAATCGCGGGGGGGACAATCAGCCCCAGCATTTT. This translates into CAWNRGGDNQPQHF.

This chain joins TRBV7-2 and TRBJ2-7, with 8 bases matching TRBD2. The V and J ends lost 0 bases and 6 bases, in that order; junction bases with no gene match: 7. From germline, CDR1 is SGHTA and CDR2 FQGNSA. The CDR3 extends over 15 amino acids. CDR3 nucleotide sequence: TGTGCCAGCAGCTTAGCCCTCGGAGCGGGGGTCGAGCAGTACTTC. The encoded protein is CASSLALGAGVEQYF.

The chain couples TRBV30 to TRBJ2-7; TRBD2 aligns across 7 bases. The CDR3 is 15 residues long. Unmatched junction bases numbered 10, after V lost 4 bases and J lost 1 base. Germline loops: CDR1 GTSNPN, CDR2 SVGIG (reference sequence). The CDR3 sequence: CAWTRTWGGSYEQYF. CDR3 in DNA: TGTGCCTGGACCCGTACCTGGGGGGGATCCTACGAGCAGTACTTC.

The rearrangement links TRBV28 to TRBJ1-2, with D perhaps matching TRBD1 (5 bases). The CDR3 contains 15 residues. The germline gives CDR1 MDHEN, CDR2 SYDVKM. With 0 bases removed from V and 10 bases from J, the gap between germline ends came to 18 bases. The DNA of the CDR3 is TGTGCCAGCAGTTTATGGACAGCCCGGTTATCGGTCTACACCTTC. Amino acid sequence: CASSLWTARLSVYTF.

This clone was seen a handful of times. The V call is TRBV5-4, the J call TRBJ1-5, with unresolved D. Germline CDR1 reads SGHNT; CDR2 reads YYREEE (reference sequence). The CDR3 runs 14 residues. V dropped 2 bases and J dropped 0 bases, with 6 bases sitting between them. CDR3 sequence reads: CASSFADSNQPQHF. The CDR3 DNA is TGTGCCAGCAGCTTTGCAGATAGCAATCAGCCCCAGCATTTT.

The V gene is TRBV27, the J gene TRBJ1-1, with 7 bases fitting TRBD1. The CDR3 has 15 residues. Germline V lookup: CDR1 MNHEY, CDR2 SMNVEV (reference sequence). V lost 4 bases and J lost 5; bases outside the gene matches: 10. CDR3 protein: CASSSDDRVYTEAFF. CDR3 coding DNA: TGTGCCAGCAGTTCCGATGACAGGGTATATACTGAAGCTTTCTTT.

The rearrangement joins TRBV9 to TRBJ2-1, with D tentatively TRBD1 (5 bases). The germline gives CDR1 SGDLS, CDR2 YYNGEE. There are 11 residues in the CDR3. V was cut by 3 bases and J by 15 bases, with 13 bases left in between. DNA of the CDR3: TGTGCCAGCAGCGGAGGACAACACTTGTTCTTC. Its protein product is CASSGGQHLFF.

The J gene is TRBJ1-2, the V gene TRBV10-3; 9 bases fit TRBD1. Germline CDR1 is ENHRY and CDR2 is SYGVKD. With 6 bases clipped from V and 4 bases from J, the junction kept 9 bases outside the gene matches. The CDR3 consists of 15 residues. Written as DNA, the CDR3 is TGTGCCATCAGCGGGCGGGACAGGGTTTCCTATGGCTACACCTTC. This sequence encodes CAISGRDRVSYGYTF.

The V gene is TRBV7-9, the J gene TRBJ2-5, with 8 bases fitting TRBD2. From germline, CDR1 is SEHNR and CDR2 FQNEAQ (reference sequence). The CDR3 is made up of 15 amino acids. V trimming: 5 bases; J trimming: 5 bases; junction bases outside the gene matches: 10. CDR3 sequence reads: CASSRISGAKETQYF. The CDR3 DNA reads as TGTGCCAGCAGCCGTATTAGCGGGGCCAAGGAGACCCAGTACTTC.

The rearrangement joins TRBV4-3 to TRBJ2-2; TRBD2 agrees at 8 bases. The CDR3 is 20 amino acids. The trim removed 0 bases at V and 7 bases at J, leaving 19 bases unmatched. Germline V gives CDR1 LGHNA, CDR2 YSLEER. CDR3 in DNA: TGCGCCAGCAGCCAAGAAGGACTATTTGCGGGGGGCCGAGTTGGCGGGGAGCTGTTTTTT. Its translation: CASSQEGLFAGGRVGGELFF.